A selection of T cell receptor beta chains follows, all from one sample in a study of T cell repertoires in cytomegalovirus infection. From the reads, TCRdb called clonotypes with MiXCR, one entry per CDR3 protein. The sample records about 98,000 distinct CDR3 sequences, approximately 15% being singletons. Sequenced sample: PBMCs. These receptors all come from a human donor in good health (CMV status not recorded). Some clones in this sample may be carry-over from other donors' samples. Each CDR3 is given with its conserved first and last residue. The D gene is left open where the match is weak.

v_gene	j_gene	d_gene	CDR3aa
TRBV6-2/TRBV6-3	TRBJ1-5	NA	CASSLSRPSNQPQHF
TRBV20-1	TRBJ1-3	NA	CSARDFYGGNTIYF
TRBV19	TRBJ2-3	TRBD2	CASSLGSGELGTDTQYF
TRBV18	TRBJ2-3	NA	CASSPGLHTDTQYF
TRBV7-3	TRBJ2-4	NA	CASSLRPADIQYF
TRBV14	TRBJ1-3	TRBD1	CASSQVWDSITDSGNTIYF
TRBV25-1	TRBJ2-1	NA	CASSFSRDPRHSYNEQFF
TRBV12-3/TRBV12-4	TRBJ2-5	NA	CASSFAPGENQYF
TRBV20-1	TRBJ1-1	NA	CSAGPNTEAFF
TRBV12-3/TRBV12-4	TRBJ2-3	TRBD2	CASSSERGFTDTQYF